Listed here is a single T cell receptor beta chain. The CDR3 is 16 residues long. V lost 4 bases and J 0 bases, leaving 14 bases between the germline ends. The germline V gene has CDR1 MDHEN and CDR2 SYDVKM. This sample was included in a study of blood T cell repertoires in COVID-19. Study details: COVID-19 samples collected from the United States, Italy and Spain covered acute and convalescent phases. PBMCs, B-cell-depleted T cells, or T cells were the source of the cDNA or gDNA that made up the material.

Per the authors' pipeline: Amplification of reference gene primers provided the estimated nucleated cell counts. The repertoire was sequenced with immunoSEQ multiplex PCR; TCRdb's copy has only in-frame clones and lacks some. V and J calls and clone size are those listed in that table; D and trimming were worked out from the DNA. This sample has around 97,000 clones, with approximately 84% found just once. This receptor was obtained from a man aged 65 to 85 with acute or convalescent COVID-19. This chain connects TRBV28 to TRBJ2-3; perhaps TRBD2 as D (5 bases). Material: peripheral blood. The DNA for the CDR3 is TGTGCCAGCAGTTCCAATAGCGTTTTGAGCACAGATACGCAGTATTTT. The encoded protein is CASSSNSVLSTDTQYF. The variable domain in full, with the rest retrieved from reference TRBV28 and TRBJ2-3, is DVKVTQSSRYLVKRTGEKVFLECVQDMDHENMFWYRQDPGLGLRLIYFSYDVKMKEKGDIPEGYSVSREKKERFSLILESASTNQTSMYLCASSSNSVLSTDTQYFGPGTRLTVL.